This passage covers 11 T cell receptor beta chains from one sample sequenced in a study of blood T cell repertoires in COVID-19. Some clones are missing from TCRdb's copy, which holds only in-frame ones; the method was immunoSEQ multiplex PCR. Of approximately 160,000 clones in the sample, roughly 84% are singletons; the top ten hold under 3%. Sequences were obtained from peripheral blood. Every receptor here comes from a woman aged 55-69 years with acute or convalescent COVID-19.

The CDR3 loop reads CASSRDSYEQYF. The CDR3 DNA reads as TGTGCCAGCAGCCGGGACAGTTACGAGCAGTACTTC. The gene calls are TRBV5-4 and TRBJ2-7; TRBD1 matches at 7 bases. Germline CDR1 is SGHNT and CDR2 is YYREEE (reference sequence). V gave up 4 bases and J gave up 4 bases; unmatched junction bases: 2. CDR3 size: 12 residues. The full variable domain, completed using reference TRBV5-4 and TRBJ2-7, is ETGVTQSPTHLIKTRGQQVTLRCSSQSGHNTVSWYQQALGQGPQFIFQYYREEENGRGNFPPRFSGLQFPNYSSELNVNALELDDSALYLCASSRDSYEQYFGPGTRLTVT.

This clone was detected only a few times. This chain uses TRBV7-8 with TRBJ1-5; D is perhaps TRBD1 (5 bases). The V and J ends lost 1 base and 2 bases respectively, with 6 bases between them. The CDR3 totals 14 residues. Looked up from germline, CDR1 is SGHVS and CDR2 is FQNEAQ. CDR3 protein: CASSLVGGNQPQHF. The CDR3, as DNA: TGTGCCAGCAGCTTAGTAGGGGGCAATCAGCCCCAGCATTTT.

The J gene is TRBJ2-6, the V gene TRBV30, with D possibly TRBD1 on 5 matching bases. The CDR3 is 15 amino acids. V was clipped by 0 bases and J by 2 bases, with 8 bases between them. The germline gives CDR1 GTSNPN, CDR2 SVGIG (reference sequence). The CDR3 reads CAWSVQGTGANVLTF. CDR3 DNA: TGTGCCTGGAGTGTTCAGGGTACTGGGGCCAACGTCCTGACTTTC. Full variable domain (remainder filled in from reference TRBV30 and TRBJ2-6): SQTIHQWPATLVQPVGSPLSLECTVEGTSNPNLYWYRQAAGRGLQLLFYSVGIGQISSEVPQNLSASRPQDRQFILSSKKLLLSDSGFYLCAWSVQGTGANVLTFGAGSRLTVL.

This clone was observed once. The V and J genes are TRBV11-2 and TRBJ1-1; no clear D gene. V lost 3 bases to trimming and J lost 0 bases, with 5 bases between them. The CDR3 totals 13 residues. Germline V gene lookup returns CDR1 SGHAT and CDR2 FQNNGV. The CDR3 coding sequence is TGTGCCAGCAGCTTGTGGCTGAACACTGAAGCTTTCTTT. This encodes CASSLWLNTEAFF.

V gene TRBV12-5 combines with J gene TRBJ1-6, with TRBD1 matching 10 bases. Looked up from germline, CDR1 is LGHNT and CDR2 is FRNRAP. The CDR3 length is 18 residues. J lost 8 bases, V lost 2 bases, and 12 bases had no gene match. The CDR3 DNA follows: TGTGCTAGTGGTTTGCGTCCGGGACAGGGGTTGCCTTATTCACCCCTCCACTTT. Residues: CASGLRPGQGLPYSPLHF.

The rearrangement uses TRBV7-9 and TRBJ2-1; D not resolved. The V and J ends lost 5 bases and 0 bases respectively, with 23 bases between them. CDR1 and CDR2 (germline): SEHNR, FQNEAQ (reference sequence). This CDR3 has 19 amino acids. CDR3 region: CASSRVLVQNPYSYNEQFF. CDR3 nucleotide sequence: TGTGCCAGCAGCCGGGTCCTCGTCCAAAACCCTTACTCCTACAATGAGCAGTTCTTC.

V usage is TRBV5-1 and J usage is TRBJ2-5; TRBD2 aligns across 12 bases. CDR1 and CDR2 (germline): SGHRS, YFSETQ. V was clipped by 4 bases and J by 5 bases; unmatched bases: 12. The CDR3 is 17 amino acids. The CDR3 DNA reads TGCGCCAGCAGCGAGCCTAGCGGGGGGGCCCGGAGTGAGACCCAGTACTTC. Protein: CASSEPSGGARSETQYF.

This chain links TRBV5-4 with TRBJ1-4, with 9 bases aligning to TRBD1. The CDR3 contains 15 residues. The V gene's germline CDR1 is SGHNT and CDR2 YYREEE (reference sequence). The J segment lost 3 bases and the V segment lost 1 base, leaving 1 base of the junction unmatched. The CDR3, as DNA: TGTGCCAGCAGCTTGCGGACAGGGGCTAATGAAAAACTGTTTTTT. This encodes CASSLRTGANEKLFF.

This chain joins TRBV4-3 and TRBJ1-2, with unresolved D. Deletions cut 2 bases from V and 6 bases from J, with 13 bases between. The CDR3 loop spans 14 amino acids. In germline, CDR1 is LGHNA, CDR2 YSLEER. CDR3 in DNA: TGCGCCAGCAGCCAAATTGGTACCGGGAATGGCTACACCTTC. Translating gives CASSQIGTGNGYTF.

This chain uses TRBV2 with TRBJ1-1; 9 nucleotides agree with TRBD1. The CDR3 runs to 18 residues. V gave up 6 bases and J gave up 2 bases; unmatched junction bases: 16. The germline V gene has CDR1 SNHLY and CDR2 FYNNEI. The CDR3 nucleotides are TGTGCCAGCAGATCCCGGGACAGGGTACTTCAAGGAAACACTGAAGCTTTCTTT. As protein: CASRSRDRVLQGNTEAFF.

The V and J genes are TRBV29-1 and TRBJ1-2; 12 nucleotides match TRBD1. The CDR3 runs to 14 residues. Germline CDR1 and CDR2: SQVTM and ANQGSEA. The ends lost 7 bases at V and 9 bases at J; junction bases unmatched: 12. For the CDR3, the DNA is TGCAGCGCCCTTGGGACAGGGGGCCTCGGGAGCTACACCTTC. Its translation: CSALGTGGLGSYTF.